One sample yielded the 9 T cell receptor beta chains listed below, sequenced in a study of CD8 T cells in Susac syndrome. Reverse transcription of roughly 0.5 to 1 ug RNA used random hexamers. One entry per CDR3 protein, called by TCRdb with MiXCR from the immunoSEQ multiplex PCR reads. The sample has about 190,000 distinct CDR3 sequences, 90% to 95% seen once; the top ten hold approximately 0.098%. The sequenced material came from CD4+ T cells from PBMCs. The source of these receptors is a human donor in good health.

A single count supports this clonotype. The chain is built from TRBV6-5 and TRBJ1-1; 7 bases are a match to TRBD1. V trimming: 8 bases; J trimming: 5 bases; junction bases outside the gene matches: 8. The germline CDR1 and CDR2 sequences are MNHEY and SVGAGI. The CDR3 loop spans 13 amino acids. The CDR3: CASRTQGNTEAFF. The CDR3 DNA reads TGTGCCAGCCGGACACAGGGGAATACTGAAGCTTTCTTT.

The V and J genes are TRBV7-2 and TRBJ1-1; unclear D gene. Trimming stripped 5 bases from V and 11 bases from J, with 15 bases between. The CDR3 covers 12 residues. Germline CDR1 reads SGHTA; CDR2 reads FQGNSA. Here the CDR3 DNA reads TGTGCCAGCAGCCCAGGCTTTGGTTGGGCTTTCTTT. Amino acid sequence: CASSPGFGWAFF.

V is TRBV6-1 and J is TRBJ1-5; D is uncertain. Deletions cut 4 bases from V and 2 bases from J, with 9 bases between. This CDR3 comprises 14 residues. Germline-derived CDR1 and CDR2 are MNHNS and SASEGT. As DNA, the CDR3 is TGTGCCAGCAGTGGTGGGCAGGGCAATCAGCCCCAGCATTTT. It translates to CASSGGQGNQPQHF.

The rearrangement links TRBV20-1 to TRBJ2-3; 11 positions agree with TRBD2. CDR1 DFQATT and CDR2 SNEGSKA come from the germline V gene (reference sequence). CDR3 size: 14 residues. Trimming at V came to 3 bases and at J to 5 bases, leaving 4 bases not matched to a gene. CDR3 loop: CSARVAGGKDTQYF. CDR3 DNA: TGCAGTGCTAGGGTAGCGGGGGGGAAAGATACGCAGTATTTT.

This sequence joins TRBV7-2 and TRBJ1-2, with a possible D match to TRBD1 (5 bases). This CDR3 comprises 15 residues. V shed 5 bases and J shed 1 base, with 14 bases lying between them. The germline V gene has CDR1 SGHTA and CDR2 FQGNSA. The CDR3 coding sequence is TGTGCCAGCAGCCCCGGGGCAGCGGATAACTATGGCTACACCTTC. Protein product: CASSPGAADNYGYTF.

The chain is built from TRBV6-5 and TRBJ1-6, with 7 bases matching TRBD1. In germline, CDR1 is MNHEY, CDR2 SVGAGI. V dropped 6 bases and J dropped 8; count of bases not matched to a gene: 10. The CDR3 sequence is 15 residues long. The chain's CDR3 is CASRVDRIRDSPLHF. The CDR3 DNA reads TGTGCCAGCAGAGTGGACAGGATCAGGGATTCACCCCTCCACTTT.

This chain links TRBV6-2 or TRBV6-3 with TRBJ2-7; a possible D gene is TRBD2 (5 bases). There are 13 residues in the CDR3. CDR1 and CDR2 from the germline V gene are MNHEY and SVGEGT. V lost 6 bases and J lost 2, with 11 bases in between. The CDR3: CASRPDSTYEQYV. CDR3 nucleotide sequence: TGTGCCAGCAGACCGGACTCGACCTACGAGCAGTACGTC.

V gene TRBV7-2 combines with J gene TRBJ1-5, with a weak D call TRBD1 (6 bases). The CDR3 covers 14 residues. V gave up 1 base and J gave up 4 bases, with 8 bases separating them. Germline CDR1 and CDR2: SGHTA and FQGNSA. The CDR3 nucleotides read TGTGCCAGCAGCTTAGGGGACATTAATCAGCCCCAGCATTTT. Translation: CASSLGDINQPQHF.

V and J are TRBV11-2 and TRBJ1-1; the D gene is possibly TRBD1 (5 bases). This CDR3 has 15 residues. V was shortened by 4 bases and J by 1 base, with 13 bases between the two germline ends. Germline V gene data show CDR1 as SGHAT and CDR2 as FQNNGV. CDR3: CASSSRPDRNTEAFF. The CDR3 region has the DNA TGTGCCAGCAGCTCCCGCCCTGACAGGAACACTGAAGCTTTCTTT.